The 17 T cell receptor beta chains presented below share a single source sample, sequenced in a study of blood T cell repertoires in COVID-19. Repertoires were generated with immunoSEQ multiplex PCR, while TCRdb's copy carries only in-frame clones and drops some. The repertoire includes 300,000 to 350,000 clones, roughly 91% of them detected once, and roughly 10% sits in the top ten. The material sequenced was PBMCs or T cells enriched from blood (not recorded which). The receptors derive from a woman under 40 who had recovered from COVID-19.

V usage is TRBV2 and J usage is TRBJ1-1; no clear D. Germline values: CDR1 SNHLY, CDR2 FYNNEI. This CDR3 contains 12 residues. The chain's CDR3 is CACKASGTEAFF. The CDR3 nucleotides are TGTGCTTGCAAGGCGTCGGGCACTGAAGCTTTCTTT. The complete variable domain, with remaining parts taken from reference TRBV2 and TRBJ1-1, reads EPEVTQTPSHQVTQMGQEVILRCVPISNHLYFYWYRQILGQKVEFLVSFYNNEISEKSEIFDDQFSVERPDGSNFTLKIRSTKLEDSAMYFCACKASGTEAFFGQGTRLTVV.

The chain joins TRBV2 to TRBJ2-4; TRBD1 aligns across 9 bases. The V gene's germline CDR1 is SNHLY and CDR2 FYNNEI. There are 15 residues in the CDR3. J was trimmed by 0 bases and V by 8 bases; bases with no gene match: 5. The CDR3 DNA reads TGTGCCAGCGGACAGGGGATAATAGCCAAAAACATTCAGTACTTC. Its translation: CASGQGIIAKNIQYF.

This chain joins TRBV5-4 and TRBJ1-4; D gene uncertain. Trimming removed 2 bases at V and 8 bases at J, with 10 bases between. Germline assignment: CDR1 SGHNT and CDR2 YYREEE (reference sequence). The length of the CDR3 is 13 residues. The CDR3 spells CASSFRGSEKLFF. The DNA for the CDR3 is TGTGCCAGCAGCTTTCGGGGAAGCGAAAAACTGTTTTTT.

V gene TRBV29-1 combines with J gene TRBJ1-2, with TRBD1 as a possible D gene (6 bases). The CDR3 contains 12 residues. V dropped 4 bases and J dropped 7 bases, with 13 bases sitting between them. Per the germline V gene, CDR1 is SQVTM and CDR2 is ANQGSEA. Here the CDR3 DNA reads TGCAGCGTTGTGCAGGGGTTTACTGGCTACACCTTC. Translation: CSVVQGFTGYTF.

J is TRBJ2-2 and V is TRBV7-6, with D possibly being TRBD1 (5 bases). Germline V CDR1 and CDR2: SGHVS, FNYEAQ. Trimming took off 0 bases at V and 1 base at J, with 12 bases between the two ends. The CDR3 length is 17 residues. The CDR3 sequence: CASSLASQGWNTGELFF. In nucleotides, the CDR3 is TGTGCCAGCAGCTTAGCGAGCCAGGGATGGAACACCGGGGAGCTGTTTTTT.

The rearrangement uses TRBV6-1 and TRBJ2-7; 7 bases match TRBD2. The CDR3 length is 20 residues. After removal of 1 base from V and 6 bases from J, the junction contained 24 bases not matched to a gene. CDR1 MNHNS and CDR2 SASEGT come from the germline V gene. The CDR3 nucleotides are TGTGCCAGCAGTGAAGAGGTTTGGTACTCTTACTCCGGGACTACGGGCGAGCAGTACTTC. This gives the protein CASSEEVWYSYSGTTGEQYF.

The chain uses TRBV2 and TRBJ1-5, with D unresolved. Germline CDR1 is SNHLY and CDR2 is FYNNEI. V gave up 6 bases and J gave up 1 base, with 10 bases separating them. The CDR3 consists of 14 residues. CDR3 in amino acids: CASSLAESNQPQHF. The DNA for the CDR3 is TGTGCCAGCAGCCTGGCGGAGAGCAATCAGCCCCAGCATTTT.

The chain couples TRBV28 to TRBJ1-1; D remains unclear. The CDR3 contains 13 residues. With 5 bases removed from V and 5 bases from J, the gap between germline ends came to 12 bases. The germline V gene encodes CDR1 MDHEN and CDR2 SYDVKM. The DNA for the CDR3 is TGTGCCAGCAGTGACTCGGGGAGAACTGAAGCTTTCTTT. Its protein is CASSDSGRTEAFF.

This sequence joins TRBV18 and TRBJ2-5, with D unclear. The germline V gene has CDR1 KGHSH and CDR2 LQKENI. With 2 bases removed from V and 1 base from J, the gap between germline ends came to 5 bases. This CDR3 spans 13 amino acids. CDR3 sequence reads: CASSPNSQETQYF. The CDR3 DNA reads TGTGCCAGCTCACCAAACTCCCAAGAGACCCAGTACTTC. Filled out from reference TRBV18 and TRBJ2-5, the complete variable domain reads NAGVMQNPRHLVRRRGQEARLRCSPMKGHSHVYWYRQLPEEGLKFMVYLQKENIIDESGMPKERFSAEFPKEGPSILRIQQVVRGDSAAYFCASSPNSQETQYFGPGTRLLVL.

The chain employs TRBV7-9 and TRBJ1-2; a weak D match, TRBD1 (5 bases). The V gene's germline CDR1 is SEHNR and CDR2 FQNEAQ (reference sequence). With 1 base removed from V and 5 bases from J, the gap between germline ends came to 14 bases. The CDR3 contains 15 residues. CDR3 in DNA: TGTGCCAGCAGCTTAGGCGGGGGACCGGCTTATGGCTACACCTTC. Translated, it gives CASSLGGGPAYGYTF.

The chain combines TRBV6-2 or TRBV6-3 with TRBJ1-1; D possibly corresponds to TRBD1 (5 bases). CDR1 and CDR2 (germline): MNHEY, SVGEGT. This CDR3 contains 14 residues. Between the trimmed V and J ends, which lost 2 bases and 1 base, there was a span of 8 bases. CDR3 sequence reads: CASSYPQENTEAFF. CDR3 nucleotides: TGTGCCAGCAGTTACCCACAGGAGAACACTGAAGCTTTCTTT.

The V gene is TRBV19, the J gene TRBJ1-1; D is uncertain. The CDR3 spans 14 residues. V was trimmed by 5 bases and J by 4 bases, leaving 14 bases between them. Per germline, CDR1 LNHDA and CDR2 SQIVND (reference sequence). CDR3 loop: CASSLRAGSTEAFF. Written as DNA, the CDR3 is TGTGCCAGTAGTTTACGGGCGGGGAGCACTGAAGCTTTCTTT.

This sequence joins TRBV25-1 and TRBJ1-2; 8 nucleotides line up with TRBD1. Germline V gene data show CDR1 as MGHDK and CDR2 as SYGVNS. This CDR3 comprises 16 residues. V shed 4 bases, J shed 6 bases, and the junction held 13 bases outside the gene matches. The CDR3 sequence is CASSGLPGQAPNGYTF. For the CDR3, the DNA is TGTGCCAGCAGTGGCTTACCGGGACAGGCCCCCAATGGCTACACCTTC.

The chain has TRBV10-3 and TRBJ1-6; D perhaps matches TRBD1 (5 bases). CDR1 and CDR2 from the germline V gene are ENHRY and SYGVKD. V dropped 3 bases and J dropped 6 bases, with 9 bases sitting between them. The CDR3 runs to 14 residues. The chain's CDR3 is CAISEQALNSPLHF. The CDR3, as DNA: TGTGCCATCAGTGAACAGGCCCTTAATTCACCCCTCCACTTT.

V and J are TRBV10-3 and TRBJ2-7; 10 bases align to TRBD2. CDR1 and CDR2 from the germline V gene are ENHRY and SYGVKD. The CDR3 consists of 17 residues. With V trimmed by 8 bases and J by 2 bases, 15 bases remained unmatched. Here the CDR3 reads CAIRGGLGLAEAYEQYF. In DNA, the CDR3 is TGTGCCATCCGGGGGGGACTAGGACTAGCGGAGGCCTACGAGCAGTACTTC.

CDR3 coding DNA: TGCAGCGCCGGTGACACGTTCTATGGCTACACCTTC. It codes for CSAGDTFYGYTF. J is TRBJ1-2 and V is TRBV29-1; no clear D gene. Trimming cost V 7 bases and J 4 bases, with 13 bases left between them. Germline V gene lookup returns CDR1 SQVTM and CDR2 ANQGSEA. This CDR3 has 12 residues.

The chain carries TRBV4-1 and TRBJ1-5; tentative D call: TRBD1 (6 bases). CDR1 and CDR2 from the germline V gene are MGHRA and YSYEKL. This CDR3 is built from 18 residues. Trimming removed 4 bases from V and 0 bases from J, with 19 bases in between. The CDR3 nucleotides are TGCGCCAGCAGCCCTTGGACAGTGCAACCTTATAGCAATCAGCCCCAGCATTTT. As protein: CASSPWTVQPYSNQPQHF.